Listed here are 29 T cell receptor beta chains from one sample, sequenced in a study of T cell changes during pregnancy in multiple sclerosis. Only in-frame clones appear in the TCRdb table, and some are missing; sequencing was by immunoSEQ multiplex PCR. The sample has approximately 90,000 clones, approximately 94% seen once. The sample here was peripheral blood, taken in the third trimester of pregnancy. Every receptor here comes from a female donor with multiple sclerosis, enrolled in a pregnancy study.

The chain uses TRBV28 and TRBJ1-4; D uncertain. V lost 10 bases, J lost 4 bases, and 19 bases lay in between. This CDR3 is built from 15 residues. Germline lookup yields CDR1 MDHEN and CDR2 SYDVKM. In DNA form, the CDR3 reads TGTGCCACCAGAGTTTTGGCAGGCGATAATGAAAAACTGTTTTTT. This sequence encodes CATRVLAGDNEKLFF.

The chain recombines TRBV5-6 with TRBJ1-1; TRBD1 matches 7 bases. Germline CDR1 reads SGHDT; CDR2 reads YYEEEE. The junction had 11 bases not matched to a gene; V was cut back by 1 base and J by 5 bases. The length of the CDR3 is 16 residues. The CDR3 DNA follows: TGTGCCAGCAGCTTGCGTAACGGACAGGAAAGGACTGAAGCTTTCTTT. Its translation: CASSLRNGQERTEAFF.

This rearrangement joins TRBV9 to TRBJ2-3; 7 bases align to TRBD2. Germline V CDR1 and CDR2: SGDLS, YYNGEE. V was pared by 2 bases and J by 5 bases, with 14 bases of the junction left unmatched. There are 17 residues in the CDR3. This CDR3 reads CASSVPISGMGRDTQYF. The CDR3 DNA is TGTGCCAGCAGCGTCCCTATAAGCGGGATGGGTAGAGATACGCAGTATTTT.

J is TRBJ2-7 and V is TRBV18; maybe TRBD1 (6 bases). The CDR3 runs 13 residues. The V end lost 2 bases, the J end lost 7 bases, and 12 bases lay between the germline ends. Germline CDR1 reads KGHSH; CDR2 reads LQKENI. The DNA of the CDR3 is TGTGCCAGCTCACCAGTCGAGACAGGAGAGCAGTACTTC. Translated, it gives CASSPVETGEQYF. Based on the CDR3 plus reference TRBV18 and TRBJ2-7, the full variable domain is NAGVMQNPRHLVRRRGQEARLRCSPMKGHSHVYWYRQLPEEGLKFMVYLQKENIIDESGMPKERFSAEFPKEGPSILRIQQVVRGDSAAYFCASSPVETGEQYFGPGTRLTVT.

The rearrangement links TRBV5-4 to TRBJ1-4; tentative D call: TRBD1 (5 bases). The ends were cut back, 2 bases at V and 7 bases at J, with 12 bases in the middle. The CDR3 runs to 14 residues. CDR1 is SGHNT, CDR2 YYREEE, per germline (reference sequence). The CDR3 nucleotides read TGTGCCAGCAGCTTCGGGGGTCTTGGTGAAAAACTGTTTTTT. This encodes CASSFGGLGEKLFF.

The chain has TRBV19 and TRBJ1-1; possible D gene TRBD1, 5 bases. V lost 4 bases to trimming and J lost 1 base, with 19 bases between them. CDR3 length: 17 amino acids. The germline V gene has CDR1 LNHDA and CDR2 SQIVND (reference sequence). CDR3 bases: TGTGCCAGTAGTACGGGACTCATTTTGGATGAGAACACTGAAGCTTTCTTT. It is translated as CASSTGLILDENTEAFF. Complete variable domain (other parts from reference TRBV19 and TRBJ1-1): DGGITQSPKYLFRKEGQNVTLSCEQNLNHDAMYWYRQDPGQGLRLIYYSQIVNDFQKGDIAEGYSVSREKKESFPLTVTSAQKNPTAFYLCASSTGLILDENTEAFFGQGTRLTVV.

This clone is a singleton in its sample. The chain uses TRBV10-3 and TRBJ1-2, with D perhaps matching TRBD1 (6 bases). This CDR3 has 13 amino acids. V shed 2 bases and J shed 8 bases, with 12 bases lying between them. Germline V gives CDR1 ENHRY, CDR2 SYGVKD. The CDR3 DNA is TGTGCCATCAGTGAGCCCCCAGGGGTAGGCTACACCTTC. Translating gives CAISEPPGVGYTF.

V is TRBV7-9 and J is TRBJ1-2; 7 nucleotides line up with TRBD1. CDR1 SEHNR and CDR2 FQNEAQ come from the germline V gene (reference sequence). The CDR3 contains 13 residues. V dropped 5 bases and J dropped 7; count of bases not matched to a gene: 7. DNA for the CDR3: TGTGCCAGCAGCCCTACAGGGGTCGGTGGCTACACCTTC. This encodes CASSPTGVGGYTF.

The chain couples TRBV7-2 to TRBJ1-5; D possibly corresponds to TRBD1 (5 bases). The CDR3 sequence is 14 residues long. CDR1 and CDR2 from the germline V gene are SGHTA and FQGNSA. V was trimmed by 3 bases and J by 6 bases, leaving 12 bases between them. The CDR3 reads CASSLGQVGQPQHF. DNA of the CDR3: TGTGCCAGCAGCTTGGGGCAGGTCGGTCAGCCCCAGCATTTT.

CDR3 bases: TGTGCCAGCAGAACACAGGTCTACGAGCAGTACTTC. It encodes CASRTQVYEQYF. The V call is TRBV6-1, the J call TRBJ2-7, with TRBD1 as a possible D gene (5 bases). Germline loops: CDR1 MNHNS, CDR2 SASEGT. The CDR3 extends over 12 amino acids. V gave up 6 bases and J gave up 3 bases, with 9 bases separating them.

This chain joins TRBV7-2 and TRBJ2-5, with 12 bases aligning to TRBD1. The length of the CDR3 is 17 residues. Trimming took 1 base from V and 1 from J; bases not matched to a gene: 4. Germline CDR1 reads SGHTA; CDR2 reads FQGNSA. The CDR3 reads CASSLGGQGAPQETQYF. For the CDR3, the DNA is TGTGCCAGCAGCTTAGGGGGACAGGGGGCTCCCCAAGAGACCCAGTACTTC. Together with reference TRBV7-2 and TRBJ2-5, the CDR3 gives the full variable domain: GAGVSQSPSNKVTEKGKDVELRCDPISGHTALYWYRQSLGQGLEFLIYFQGNSAPDKSGLPSDRFSAERTGGSVSTLTIQRTQQEDSAVYLCASSLGGQGAPQETQYFGPGTRLLVL.

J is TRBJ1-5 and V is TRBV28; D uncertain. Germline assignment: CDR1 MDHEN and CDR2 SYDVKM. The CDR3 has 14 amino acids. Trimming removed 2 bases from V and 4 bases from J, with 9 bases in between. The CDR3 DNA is TGTGCCAGCAGTTTAGGGCAGGCGAATCAGCCCCAGCATTTT. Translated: CASSLGQANQPQHF.

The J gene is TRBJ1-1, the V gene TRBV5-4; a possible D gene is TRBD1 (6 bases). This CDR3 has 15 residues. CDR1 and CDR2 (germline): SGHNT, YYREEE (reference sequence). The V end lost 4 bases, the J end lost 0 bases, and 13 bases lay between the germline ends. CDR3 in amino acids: CASSPGQLMNTEAFF. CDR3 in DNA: TGTGCCAGCAGCCCTGGACAGCTTATGAACACTGAAGCTTTCTTT.

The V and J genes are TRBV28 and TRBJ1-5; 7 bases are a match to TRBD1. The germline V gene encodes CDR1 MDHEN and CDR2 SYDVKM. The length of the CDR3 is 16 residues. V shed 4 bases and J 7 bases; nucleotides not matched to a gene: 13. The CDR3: CASSSKLLGTDQPQHF. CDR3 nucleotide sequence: TGTGCCAGCAGTTCGAAACTCTTGGGGACAGACCAGCCCCAGCATTTT.

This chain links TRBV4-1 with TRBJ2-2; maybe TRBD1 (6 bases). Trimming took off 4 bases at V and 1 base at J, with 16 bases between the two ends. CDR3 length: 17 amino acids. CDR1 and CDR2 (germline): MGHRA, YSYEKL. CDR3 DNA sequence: TGCGCCAGCAGCCGACTTCCAGGGGTTATGAACACCGGGGAGCTGTTTTTT. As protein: CASSRLPGVMNTGELFF.

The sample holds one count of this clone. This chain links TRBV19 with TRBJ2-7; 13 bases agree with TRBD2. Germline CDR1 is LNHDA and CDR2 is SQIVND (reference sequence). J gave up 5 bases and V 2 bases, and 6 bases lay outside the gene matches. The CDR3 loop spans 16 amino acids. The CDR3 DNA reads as TGTGCCAGTAGTATACAACTAGCGGGAGGGCGGAACGAGCAGTACTTC. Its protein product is CASSIQLAGGRNEQYF. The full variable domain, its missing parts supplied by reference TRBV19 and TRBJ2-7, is DGGITQSPKYLFRKEGQNVTLSCEQNLNHDAMYWYRQDPGQGLRLIYYSQIVNDFQKGDIAEGYSVSREKKESFPLTVTSAQKNPTAFYLCASSIQLAGGRNEQYFGPGTRLTVT.

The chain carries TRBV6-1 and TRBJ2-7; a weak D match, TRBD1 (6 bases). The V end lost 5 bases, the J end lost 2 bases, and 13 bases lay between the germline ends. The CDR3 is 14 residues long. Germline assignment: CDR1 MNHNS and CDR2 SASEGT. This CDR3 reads CASSSRGGTYEQYF. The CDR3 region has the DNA TGTGCCAGCAGTTCCCGTGGGGGCACCTACGAGCAGTACTTC.

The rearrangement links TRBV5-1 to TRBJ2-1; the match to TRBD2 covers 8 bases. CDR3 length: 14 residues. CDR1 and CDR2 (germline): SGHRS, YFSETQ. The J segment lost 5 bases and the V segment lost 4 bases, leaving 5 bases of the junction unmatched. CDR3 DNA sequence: TGCGCCAGCAGCGAGGGACTAGTTGACAATGAGCAGTTCTTC. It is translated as CASSEGLVDNEQFF.

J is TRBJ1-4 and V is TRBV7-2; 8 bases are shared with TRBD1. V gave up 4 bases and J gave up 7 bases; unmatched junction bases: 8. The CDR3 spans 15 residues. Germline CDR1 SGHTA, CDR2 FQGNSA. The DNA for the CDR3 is TGTGCCAGCAGCTACGACAGGGGTAGGGGTGAAAAACTGTTTTTT. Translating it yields CASSYDRGRGEKLFF.

This CDR3 reads CASSHLYYEQYF. The CDR3 nucleotides are TGCGCCAGCAGCCACCTCTACTACGAGCAGTACTTC. This chain joins TRBV4-1 and TRBJ2-7; D ambiguous. V lost 3 bases and J lost 3, with 6 bases in between. This CDR3 comprises 12 residues. Germline-derived CDR1 and CDR2 are MGHRA and YSYEKL.

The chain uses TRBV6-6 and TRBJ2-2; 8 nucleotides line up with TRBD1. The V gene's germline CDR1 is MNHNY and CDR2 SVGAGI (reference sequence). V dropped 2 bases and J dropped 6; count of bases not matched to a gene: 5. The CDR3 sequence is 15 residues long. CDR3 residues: CASSYNGQGAGELFF. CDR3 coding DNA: TGTGCCAGCAGTTACAACGGACAGGGCGCCGGGGAGCTGTTTTTT.

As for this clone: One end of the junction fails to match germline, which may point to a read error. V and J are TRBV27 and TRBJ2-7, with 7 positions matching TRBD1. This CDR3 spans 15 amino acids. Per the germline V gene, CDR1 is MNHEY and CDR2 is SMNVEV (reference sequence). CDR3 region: CASSLTGTASNEQYF. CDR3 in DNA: TGTGCCAGCAGTTTAACCGGGACAGCCTCCAACGAGCAGTACTTC.

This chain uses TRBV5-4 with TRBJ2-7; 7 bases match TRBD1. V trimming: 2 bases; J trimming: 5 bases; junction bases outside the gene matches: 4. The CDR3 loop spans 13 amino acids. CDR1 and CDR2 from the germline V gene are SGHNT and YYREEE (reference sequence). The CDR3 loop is CASSLQGIDEQYF. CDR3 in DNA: TGTGCCAGCAGCTTACAGGGGATCGACGAGCAGTACTTC.

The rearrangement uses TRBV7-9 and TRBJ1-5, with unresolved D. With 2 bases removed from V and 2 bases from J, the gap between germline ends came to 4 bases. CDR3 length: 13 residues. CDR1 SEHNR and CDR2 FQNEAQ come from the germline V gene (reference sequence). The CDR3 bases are TGTGCCAGCAGCTTACAGGGCAATCAGCCCCAGCATTTT. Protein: CASSLQGNQPQHF. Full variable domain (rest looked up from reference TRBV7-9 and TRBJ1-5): DTGVSQNPRHKITKRGQNVTFRCDPISEHNRLYWYRQTLGQGPEFLTYFQNEAQLEKSRLLSDRFSAERPKGSFSTLEIQRTEQGDSAMYLCASSLQGNQPQHFGDGTRLSIL.

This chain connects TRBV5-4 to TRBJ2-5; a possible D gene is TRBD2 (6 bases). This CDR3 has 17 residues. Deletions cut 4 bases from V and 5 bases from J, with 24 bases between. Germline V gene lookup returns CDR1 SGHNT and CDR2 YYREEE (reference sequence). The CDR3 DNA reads TGTGCCAGCAGCCCCCCTCTACGTATGGCGGGACGGGAGACCCAGTACTTC. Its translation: CASSPPLRMAGRETQYF.

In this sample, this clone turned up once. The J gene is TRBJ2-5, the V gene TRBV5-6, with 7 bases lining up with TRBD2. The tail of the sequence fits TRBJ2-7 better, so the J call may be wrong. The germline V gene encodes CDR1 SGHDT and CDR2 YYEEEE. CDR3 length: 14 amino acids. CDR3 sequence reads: CASSLSLAEYEQYF. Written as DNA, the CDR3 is TGTGCCAGCAGCTTATCCCTAGCGGAATACGAGCAGTACTTC.

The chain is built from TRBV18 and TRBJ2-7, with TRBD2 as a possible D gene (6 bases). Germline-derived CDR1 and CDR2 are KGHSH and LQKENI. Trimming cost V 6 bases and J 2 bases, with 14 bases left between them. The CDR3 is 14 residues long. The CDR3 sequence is CASSQTGLPYEQYF. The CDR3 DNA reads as TGTGCCAGCTCCCAAACCGGACTACCCTACGAGCAGTACTTC.

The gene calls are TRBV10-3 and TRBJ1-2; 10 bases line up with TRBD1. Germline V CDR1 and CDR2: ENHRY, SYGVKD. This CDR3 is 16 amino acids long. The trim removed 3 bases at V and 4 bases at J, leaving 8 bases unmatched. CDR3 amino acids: CAISDGTGVGGYGYTF. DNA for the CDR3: TGTGCCATCAGTGATGGGACAGGGGTGGGGGGCTATGGCTACACCTTC.

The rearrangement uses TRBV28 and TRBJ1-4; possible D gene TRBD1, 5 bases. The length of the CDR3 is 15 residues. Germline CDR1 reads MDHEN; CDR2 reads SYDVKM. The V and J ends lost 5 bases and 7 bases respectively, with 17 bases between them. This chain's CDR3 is CASSRQLPGGEKLFF. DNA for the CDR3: TGTGCCAGCAGTCGACAGCTCCCCGGGGGTGAAAAACTGTTTTTT.